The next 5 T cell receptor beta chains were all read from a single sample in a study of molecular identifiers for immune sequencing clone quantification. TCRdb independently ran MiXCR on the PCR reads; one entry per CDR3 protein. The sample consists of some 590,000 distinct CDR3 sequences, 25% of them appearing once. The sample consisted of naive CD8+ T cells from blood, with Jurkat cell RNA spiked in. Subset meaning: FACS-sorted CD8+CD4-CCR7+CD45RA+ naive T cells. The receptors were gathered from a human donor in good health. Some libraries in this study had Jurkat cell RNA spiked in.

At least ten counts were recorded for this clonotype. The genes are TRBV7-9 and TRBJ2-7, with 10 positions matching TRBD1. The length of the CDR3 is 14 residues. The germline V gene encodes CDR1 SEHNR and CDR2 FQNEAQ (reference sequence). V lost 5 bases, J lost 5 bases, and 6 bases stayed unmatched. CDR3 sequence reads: CASSRDRGLDEQYF. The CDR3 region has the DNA TGTGCCAGCAGCCGCGACAGGGGGCTAGACGAGCAGTACTTC.

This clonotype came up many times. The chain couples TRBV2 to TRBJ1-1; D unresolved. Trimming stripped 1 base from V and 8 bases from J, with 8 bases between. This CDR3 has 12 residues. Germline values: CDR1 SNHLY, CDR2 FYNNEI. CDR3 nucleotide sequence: TGTGCCAGCAGTGAAGTAGGACCCGAAGCTTTCTTT. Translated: CASSEVGPEAFF. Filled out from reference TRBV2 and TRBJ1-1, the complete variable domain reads EPEVTQTPSHQVTQMGQEVILRCVPISNHLYFYWYRQILGQKVEFLVSFYNNEISEKSEIFDDQFSVERPDGSNFTLKIRSTKLEDSAMYFCASSEVGPEAFFGQGTRLTVV.

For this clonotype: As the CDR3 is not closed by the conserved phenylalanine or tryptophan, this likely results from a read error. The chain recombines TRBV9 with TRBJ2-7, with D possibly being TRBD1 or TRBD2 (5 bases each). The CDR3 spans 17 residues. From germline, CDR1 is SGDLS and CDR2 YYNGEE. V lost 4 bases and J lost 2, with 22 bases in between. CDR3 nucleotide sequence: TGTGCCAGCAGCCCGGGACCCACCGAGCCCATGACCTACGAGCAGTACTAC. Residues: CASSPGPTEPMTYEQYY.

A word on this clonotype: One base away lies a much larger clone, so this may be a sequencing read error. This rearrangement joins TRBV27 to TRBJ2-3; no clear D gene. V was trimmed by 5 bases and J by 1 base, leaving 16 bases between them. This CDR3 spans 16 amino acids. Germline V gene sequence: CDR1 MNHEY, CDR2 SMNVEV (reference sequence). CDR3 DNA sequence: TGTGCCAGCAGTCCCAAACGGGTGGCGGGCACAGATACGCAGTATTTT. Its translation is CASSPKRVAGTDTQYF.

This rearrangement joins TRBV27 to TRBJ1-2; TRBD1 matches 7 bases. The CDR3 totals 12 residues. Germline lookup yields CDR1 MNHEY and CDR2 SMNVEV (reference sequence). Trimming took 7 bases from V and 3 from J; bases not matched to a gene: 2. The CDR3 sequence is CASKGAYYGYTF. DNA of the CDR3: TGTGCCAGCAAGGGGGCTTACTATGGCTACACCTTC.